These T cell receptor beta chains were read from a single sample in a study of CD4+ T cells in melanoma. The data were produced by immunoSEQ multiplex PCR, yet TCRdb's version contains in-frame clones alone and is incomplete. The top ten hold roughly 12% of the sample, which has under 20,000 clones, 60% to 80% seen once. Input material: cells from a culture (not recorded whether cultured in vitro). The receptors shown here come from a human donor with melanoma. CDR3s include the opening cysteine and the closing phenylalanine or tryptophan. D genes are given only for firm matches. Clone size is given for some rows only: seen once, a few or many times, or a class if the clone is expanded.

TRBJ1-6 | medium-sized | TRBV7-9 | TRBD1 | CASSQGQGFYNSPLHF | TGTGCCAGCAGCCAGGGACAGGGATTCTATAATTCACCCCTCCACTTT
TRBJ2-3 | NA | TRBV2 | TRBD2 | CASRWGGRNTQYF | TGTGCCTCCCGTTGGGGGGGTCGGAATACGCAGTATTTT
TRBJ1-5 | NA | TRBV30 | NA | CAWSVGTVGNQPQHF | TGTGCCTGGAGTGTAGGAACAGTAGGAAATCAGCCCCAGCATTTT
TRBJ2-1 | NA | TRBV11-1 | TRBD2 | CASSSGTITTYNEQFF | TGTGCCAGCAGCTCGGGGACTATCACTACCTACAATGAGCAGTTCTTC
TRBJ1-1 | NA | TRBV5-4 | NA | CASSLVDLEGMRAEAFF | TGTGCCAGCAGCTTGGTGGATTTGGAGGGGATGAGGGCTGAAGCTTTCTTT
TRBJ2-7 | NA | TRBV16 | NA | CASSQSHGGSYEQYF | TGTGCCAGCAGCCAATCTCATGGCGGCTCCTACGAGCAGTACTTC
TRBJ2-1 | NA | TRBV11-2 | NA | CASSSDRYYNEQFF | TGTGCCAGCAGCTCGGACCGCTACTACAATGAGCAGTTCTTC
TRBJ1-5 | few | TRBV7-8 | NA | CASSFRGSNQPQHF | TGTGCCAGCAGCTTTCGGGGTAGCAATCAGCCCCAGCATTTT
TRBJ2-3 | NA | TRBV2 | NA | CASSRSGGYTDTQYF | TGTGCCAGCAGTCGTTCGGGGGGCTACACAGATACGCAGTATTTT
TRBJ2-2 | NA | TRBV30 | NA | CAWSSGADAGELFF | TGTGCCTGGAGTTCAGGGGCCGACGCCGGGGAGCTGTTTTTT
TRBJ2-3 | NA | TRBV5-1 | NA | CASSLMGAESTDTQYF | TGCGCCAGCAGCTTGATGGGGGCAGAAAGCACAGATACGCAGTATTTT
TRBJ2-2 | NA | TRBV6-5 | NA | CASRAPGRNTGELFF | TGTGCCAGCAGGGCCCCGGGGCGCAACACCGGGGAGCTGTTTTTT
TRBJ2-2 | few | TRBV7-8 | TRBD1 | CASSTGQVGTGELFF | TGTGCCAGCAGCACCGGACAGGTTGGCACCGGGGAGCTGTTTTTT
TRBJ2-1 | NA | TRBV13 | NA | CASSGLRAPGVNEQFF | TGTGCCAGCAGCGGACTGCGGGCCCCTGGGGTCAATGAGCAGTTCTTC
TRBJ2-2 | NA | TRBV6-4 | TRBD1 | CASGTGITGELFF | TGTGCCAGCGGGACAGGGATCACCGGGGAGCTGTTTTTT
TRBJ2-5 | once | TRBV10-1 | NA | CASSEGGGETQYF | TGCGCCAGCAGTGAGGGAGGAGGAGAGACCCAGTACTTC
TRBJ1-1 | NA | TRBV6-5 | NA | CASRFTRTTEAFF | TGTGCCAGCAGGTTTACGAGGACCACTGAAGCTTTCTTT
TRBJ1-2 | few | TRBV6-5 | NA | CATKGDRGYTF | TGTGCCACCAAGGGGGATCGAGGCTACACCTTC
TRBJ1-6 | NA | TRBV5-6 | NA | CASSLGQKSSPLHF | TGTGCCAGCAGCTTGGGACAGAAAAGTTCACCCCTCCACTTT
TRBJ1-1 | NA | TRBV25-1 | NA | CASSGVFGGGSPEAFF | TGTGCCAGCAGTGGGGTTTTCGGGGGGGGGAGCCCTGAAGCTTTCTTT
TRBJ1-2 | NA | TRBV5-1 | TRBD1 | CASSLDRVAYGYTF | TGCGCCAGCAGCTTAGACAGGGTTGCCTATGGCTACACCTTC
TRBJ1-1 | NA | TRBV6-1 | NA | CATRAQEF | TGTGCCACCAGGGCCCAGGAGTTT
TRBJ1-1 | NA | TRBV4-1 | TRBD1 | CASSQQGQGKRLNTEAFF | TGCGCCAGCAGCCAACAAGGACAGGGAAAAAGACTGAACACTGAAGCTTTCTTT
TRBJ2-7 | NA | TRBV2 | NA | CASSVPLAYEQYF | TGTGCCAGCAGTGTCCCTCTAGCTTACGAGCAGTACTTC
TRBJ2-5 | once | TRBV5-1 | TRBD2 | CASSAGTSGARTQYF | TGCGCCAGCAGCGCCGGGACTAGCGGGGCCAGGACCCAGTACTTC